Shown below are 13 T cell receptor beta chains from a single sample sequenced in a study of prognosis after radiotherapy for stage I lung cancer. TCR beta CDR3 amplification from genomic DNA was performed by two-round multiplex PCR. Initially, in first-round PCR, primers specific to each TRBV and TRBJ gene were used. MiXCR, run by TCRdb on the multiplex PCR reads, gives a single entry per CDR3 protein. The profile covers fewer than 20,000 distinct CDR3 sequences, with less than 70% appearing a single time and roughly 27% taken by the ten largest. Specimen: PBMCs, collected before or after stereotactic body radiation therapy (not recorded which). Every receptor here comes from a donor over 45 with non-small cell lung cancer.

About this clonotype: This could be a read error, since a much larger clone is one nucleotide away. V and J are TRBV14 and TRBJ1-1; maybe TRBD1 (5 bases). This CDR3 contains 16 residues. The germline gives CDR1 SGHDN, CDR2 FVKESK. The CDR3 region is CSSSQDMGVGNTEAFF. CDR3 sequence (DNA): TGTTCCAGCAGCCAAGATATGGGGGTGGGGAACACTGAAGCTTTCTTT.

The chain is built from TRBV28 and TRBJ1-1; no clear D. Germline CDR1 and CDR2: MDHEN and SYDVKM. The CDR3 has 18 amino acids. With 6 bases removed from V and 3 bases from J, the gap between germline ends came to 26 bases. In DNA, the CDR3 is TGTGCCAGCAGCCTCCGGTCACCTCGGGATAGGAGTGACACTGAAGCTTTCTTT. It yields the protein CASSLRSPRDRSDTEAFF.

Many counts were recorded for this clonotype. The rearrangement links TRBV27 to TRBJ1-5, with 9 bases aligning to TRBD1. CDR3 length: 16 residues. V was pared by 10 bases and J by 6 bases, with 16 bases of the junction left unmatched. Germline V gene data show CDR1 as MNHEY and CDR2 as SMNVEV (reference sequence). The CDR3 protein is CATSPSGTGTVQPQHF. CDR3 DNA sequence: TGTGCCACTTCGCCGTCCGGGACAGGGACGGTTCAGCCCCAGCATTTT.

In this sample, this clonotype turned up a few times. The chain links TRBV6-2 or TRBV6-3 to TRBJ2-7; a possible D gene is TRBD2 (5 bases). The CDR3 loop spans 13 amino acids. Trimming stripped 0 bases from V and 12 bases from J, with 15 bases between. Germline V gene data show CDR1 as MNHEY and CDR2 as SVGEGT. Here the CDR3 DNA reads TGTGCCAGCAGTTACTCTAGGCATGGAGAGGGGTACTTC. It encodes CASSYSRHGEGYF.

This clonotype is deemed medium-sized. The gene calls are TRBV6-1 and TRBJ2-7; 8 positions match TRBD2. From germline, CDR1 is MNHNS and CDR2 SASEGT. CDR3 length: 14 amino acids. J gave up 2 bases and V 7 bases, and 7 bases lay outside the gene matches. CDR3 sequence: CASTQVAGPYEQYF. The CDR3 DNA follows: TGTGCCAGCACCCAGGTAGCGGGACCCTACGAGCAGTACTTC.

This clonotype was observed once. The CDR3 region has the DNA TGCGCCAGCAGTGGGCGGGTACTAGCGGGAACCTGCGAGCAGTACTTC. Translating it yields CASSGRVLAGTCEQYF. The chain is built from TRBV10-2 and TRBJ2-7; TRBD2 agrees at 10 bases. Unmatched junction bases numbered 12, after V lost 4 bases and J lost 6 bases. The germline V gene has CDR1 WSHSY and CDR2 SAAADI. This CDR3 contains 16 residues.

Notes on this clonotype: The germline gene is not matched at one end of the junction; a read error may be the cause. This chain uses TRBV6-2 or TRBV6-3 with TRBJ1-5, with D possibly TRBD1 on 6 matching bases. Germline V lookup: CDR1 MNHEY, CDR2 SVGEGT. The CDR3 is 15 amino acids. The chain's CDR3 is CASSLDSDLNQPQHF. CDR3 DNA: TGTGCCAGCAGCCTGGACAGCGACCTCAATCAGCCTCAGCATTTT.

This clonotype is medium-sized in the sample. V and J are TRBV20-1 and TRBJ1-2, with D perhaps TRBD1 (6 bases). Germline-derived CDR1 and CDR2 are DFQATT and SNEGSKA (reference sequence). The V end was cut by 0 bases, the J end by 6 bases, with 14 bases between. This CDR3 has 14 residues. CDR3 amino acids: CSARDPGAVHGYTF. The CDR3 region has the DNA TGCAGTGCTAGAGATCCGGGGGCGGTACATGGCTACACCTTC.

The chain uses TRBV12-3 or TRBV12-4 and TRBJ2-1, with D tentatively TRBD1 or TRBD2 (5 bases each). The ends were cut back, 3 bases at V and 6 bases at J, with 9 bases in the middle. This CDR3 spans 13 amino acids. The CDR3 nucleotides are TGTGCCAGCAGTTTGAGAGGGGTCAATGAGCAGTTCTTC. It codes for CASSLRGVNEQFF.

This chain joins TRBV19 and TRBJ2-1; possibly TRBD2 for D (5 bases). This CDR3 spans 15 amino acids. Germline V gene sequence: CDR1 LNHDA, CDR2 SQIVND (reference sequence). The V end lost 7 bases, the J end lost 3 bases, and 16 bases lay between the germline ends. The CDR3 spells CASITGYPFYNEQFF. CDR3 in DNA: TGTGCCAGTATCACGGGGTACCCCTTCTACAATGAGCAGTTCTTC.

This chain uses TRBV27 with TRBJ2-1; TRBD2 is a possible D gene (5 bases). This CDR3 region has 13 residues. The V gene lost 5 bases and the J gene lost 7 bases, with 12 bases spanning the gap. Germline lookup yields CDR1 MNHEY and CDR2 SMNVEV (reference sequence). The CDR3 nucleotides are TGTGCCAGCAGTGTCCGTACTAGGAATGAGCAGTTCTTC. This translates into CASSVRTRNEQFF.

A word on this clonotype: This may be a read error: a much more frequent sequence differs by one nucleotide. This chain uses TRBV29-1 with TRBJ2-1; 8 bases fit TRBD2. The V and J ends lost 7 bases and 6 bases, in that order; junction bases with no gene match: 5. The CDR3 sequence is 12 residues long. In germline, CDR1 is SQVTM, CDR2 ANQGSEA. The CDR3 coding sequence is TGCAGCGGGTCAGCGGGAGTCAATGAGCAGTTCTTC. It specifies CSGSAGVNEQFF.

The chain couples TRBV12-3 or TRBV12-4 to TRBJ2-7; D is unclear. V was cut by 4 bases and J by 4 bases, with 5 bases left in between. The CDR3 spans 11 residues. CDR3 protein: CASSSLYEQYF. The CDR3 nucleotides are TGTGCCAGCAGTTCCTTGTACGAGCAGTACTTC.